The 28 T cell receptor beta chains given below trace back to one sample, sequenced in a study of PD-1 blockade in classical Hodgkin lymphoma. Every one of the patients relapsed after autologous stem cell transplantation (brentuximab vedotin exposure was variable). TCRdb's copy holds only in-frame clones and misses some; the assay was immunoSEQ multiplex PCR. The sample has nearly 25,000 clones, about four fifths seen once. Specimen: peripheral blood mononuclear cells (PBMCs), collected before the second cycle of nivolumab. The source of these receptors is a human donor with classical Hodgkin lymphoma.

The chain is built from TRBV6-5 and TRBJ2-1, with D possibly TRBD2 on 5 matching bases. This CDR3 is 14 amino acids long. The germline V and J ends were trimmed by 2 bases and 5 bases, with 10 bases remaining between them. Germline V lookup: CDR1 MNHEY, CDR2 SVGAGI. Written as DNA, the CDR3 is TGTGCCAGCAGTTACCAGAGACTAAACAATGAGCAGTTCTTC. Encoded protein: CASSYQRLNNEQFF.

V gene TRBV7-8 combines with J gene TRBJ2-2; a weak D match, TRBD1 (5 bases). Trimming removed 8 bases from V and 1 base from J, with 14 bases in between. The CDR3 has 15 residues. CDR1 and CDR2 from the germline V gene are SGHVS and FQNEAQ. CDR3 region: CASARIQGNTGELFF. CDR3 sequence (DNA): TGTGCCAGCGCCCGTATCCAGGGGAACACCGGGGAGCTGTTTTTT.

The chain uses TRBV7-9 and TRBJ2-5; perhaps TRBD2 as D (6 bases). The CDR3 sequence is 15 residues long. Germline CDR1 and CDR2: SEHNR and FQNEAQ (reference sequence). V was pared by 1 base and J by 5 bases, with 14 bases between. The DNA of the CDR3 is TGTGCCAGCAGCTTAGTAGGAGGGGATCTGGAGACCCAGTACTTC. As protein: CASSLVGGDLETQYF.

A single count supports this clone. V gene TRBV21-1 combines with J gene TRBJ2-5; the table's TRBD1 call for D was not verified on the DNA. TRBV21-1 is a recognized pseudogene. There are 16 residues in the CDR3. CDR3: CASSKALIRGRETQYF. The CDR3 nucleotides are TGTGCCAGCAGCAAAGCTTTGATCAGGGGGAGAGAGACCCAGTACTTC.

The chain uses TRBV5-4 and TRBJ2-7; D may be TRBD1 (6 bases). The germline V gene encodes CDR1 SGHNT and CDR2 YYREEE (reference sequence). The V end lost 4 bases, the J end lost 3 bases, and 8 bases lay between the germline ends. This CDR3 is built from 12 residues. CDR3 bases: TGTGCCAGCAGCCCACAGGGCTACGAGCAGTACTTC. Encoded protein: CASSPQGYEQYF.

The J gene is TRBJ2-5, the V gene TRBV19; the D is unclear. CDR3 length: 15 amino acids. Germline V gene data show CDR1 as LNHDA and CDR2 as SQIVND (reference sequence). V was clipped by 2 bases and J by 2 bases, with 12 bases between them. CDR3 DNA sequence: TGTGCCAGTAGTATAAGAAGCCCGGGTCAAGAGACCCAGTACTTC. This codes for CASSIRSPGQETQYF.

The V and J genes are TRBV5-1 and TRBJ2-1; the match to TRBD1 covers 10 bases. Germline values: CDR1 SGHRS, CDR2 YFSETQ. J was trimmed by 5 bases and V by 3 bases; bases with no gene match: 8. The CDR3 is 16 residues long. As DNA, the CDR3 is TGCGCCAGCAGCTCCCGCCGGGACAGGGGCGACAATGAGCAGTTCTTC. As protein: CASSSRRDRGDNEQFF.

The V and J genes are TRBV19 and TRBJ1-1; TRBD1 matches 10 bases. This CDR3 is built from 15 residues. The junction had 3 bases not matched to a gene; V was cut back by 4 bases and J by 1 base. Germline CDR1 is LNHDA and CDR2 is SQIVND (reference sequence). This CDR3 reads CASSTTGGGNTEAFF. The CDR3 coding sequence is TGTGCCAGTAGTACGACAGGGGGCGGGAACACTGAAGCTTTCTTT.

The chain is built from TRBV6-4 and TRBJ2-5; TRBD2 matches 7 bases. J was trimmed by 5 bases and V by 0 bases; bases with no gene match: 9. CDR3 length equals 16 residues. CDR1 and CDR2 (germline): MRHNA, SNTAGT. The CDR3 nucleotides read TGTGCCAGCAGTGACTCCCCAGGTGGCGGGAGTGAGACCCAGTACTTC. This codes for CASSDSPGGGSETQYF.

This chain joins TRBV2 and TRBJ2-2, with TRBD2 as a possible D gene (5 bases). The CDR3 runs to 14 residues. The germline V and J ends were trimmed by 11 bases and 7 bases, with 20 bases remaining between them. From germline, CDR1 is SNHLY and CDR2 FYNNEI. In DNA form, the CDR3 reads TGTGCCGGCCGGGGTGATTTGGGAGTCGGGGAGCTGTTTTTT. Its translation is CAGRGDLGVGELFF.

The chain employs TRBV5-1 and TRBJ1-4; D possibly corresponds to TRBD1 (5 bases). The CDR3 is 14 residues long. Looked up from germline, CDR1 is SGHRS and CDR2 is YFSETQ. V was clipped by 4 bases and J by 7 bases, with 14 bases between them. Here the CDR3 DNA reads TGCGCCAGCAGCAACCTCGGGGGTGGTGAAAAACTGTTTTTT. It encodes CASSNLGGGEKLFF.

V gene TRBV6-1 combines with J gene TRBJ2-2; 11 bases map to TRBD2. The germline V gene has CDR1 MNHNS and CDR2 SASEGT. The CDR3 is 15 residues long. The trim removed 6 bases at V and 4 bases at J, leaving 4 bases unmatched. In DNA form, the CDR3 reads TGTGCCAGCAGAGAACTAGCGGGAGCCACCGGGGAGCTGTTTTTT. The encoded protein is CASRELAGATGELFF.

The chain links TRBV6-5 to TRBJ1-1; D remains ambiguous. V was trimmed by 3 bases and J by 1 base, leaving 6 bases between them. Germline V gene data show CDR1 as MNHEY and CDR2 as SVGAGI. The CDR3 is 13 amino acids. The CDR3 DNA reads as TGTGCCAGCAGTTATTTCGGGAACACTGAAGCTTTCTTT. As protein: CASSYFGNTEAFF.

The V and J genes are TRBV6-5 and TRBJ2-1; tentative D call: TRBD2 (5 bases). The germline V gene encodes CDR1 MNHEY and CDR2 SVGAGI. CDR3 length: 15 residues. V dropped 0 bases and J dropped 9 bases, with 15 bases sitting between them. CDR3 coding DNA: TGTGCCAGCAGTTACTCGGGTGTGGGAGTGGGTGAGCAGTTCTTC. Translation: CASSYSGVGVGEQFF.

This chain joins TRBV9 and TRBJ1-2; D perhaps matches TRBD1 (6 bases). The germline V and J ends were trimmed by 0 bases and 5 bases, with 23 bases remaining between them. The CDR3 length is 18 residues. Germline loops: CDR1 SGDLS, CDR2 YYNGEE. The CDR3 bases are TGTGCCAGCAGCGTAGGTCCCACCGGTCAGGGACATTTATATGGCTACACCTTC. It yields the protein CASSVGPTGQGHLYGYTF.

This chain connects TRBV6-6 to TRBJ2-3, with D perhaps matching TRBD2 (6 bases). This CDR3 contains 14 residues. The germline V and J ends were trimmed by 0 bases and 9 bases, with 13 bases remaining between them. From germline, CDR1 is MNHNY and CDR2 SVGAGI (reference sequence). In DNA form, the CDR3 reads TGTGCCAGCAGTTACTCGACGGTAGCGGAAACGCAGTATTTT. This gives the protein CASSYSTVAETQYF.

The table lists this clone with a count of one. The V gene is TRBV11-2, the J gene TRBJ2-2; TRBD1 matches 8 bases. J was trimmed by 6 bases and V by 5 bases; bases with no gene match: 14. The CDR3 runs to 17 residues. Germline V gene lookup returns CDR1 SGHAT and CDR2 FQNNGV. CDR3 residues: CASSPYARDRSAGELFF. CDR3 bases: TGTGCCAGCAGCCCCTACGCCCGGGACAGGAGTGCCGGGGAGCTGTTTTTT.

The chain combines TRBV7-2 with TRBJ2-3; D gene ambiguous. Trimming stripped 4 bases from V and 0 bases from J, with 5 bases between. Germline values: CDR1 SGHTA, CDR2 FQGNSA. This CDR3 spans 13 amino acids. The CDR3 region is CASSYPSTDTQYF. The CDR3 coding sequence is TGTGCCAGCAGCTACCCTAGCACAGATACGCAGTATTTT.

This chain joins TRBV5-1 and TRBJ2-5, with 8 nucleotides matching TRBD2. Per germline, CDR1 SGHRS and CDR2 YFSETQ. The CDR3 is made up of 16 amino acids. V dropped 0 bases and J dropped 2; count of bases not matched to a gene: 6. DNA of the CDR3: TGCGCCAGCAGCTTGGTTGGCGGGGGGTCACAAGAGACCCAGTACTTC. As protein: CASSLVGGGSQETQYF.

The chain uses TRBV7-9 and TRBJ2-7, with a possible D match to TRBD2 (5 bases). The V gene's germline CDR1 is SEHNR and CDR2 FQNEAQ (reference sequence). V lost 5 bases and J lost 9, with 23 bases in between. This CDR3 comprises 15 residues. The CDR3 region is CASSLSSVQRTRQYF. CDR3 bases: TGTGCCAGCAGCCTTTCCTCTGTCCAGCGGACTCGGCAGTACTTC.

The chain joins TRBV19 to TRBJ2-1; maybe TRBD2 (6 bases). Germline loops: CDR1 LNHDA, CDR2 SQIVND (reference sequence). Trimming left V 6 bases short and J 6 bases short, with 21 bases between. The CDR3 runs to 16 residues. CDR3 DNA: TGTGCCAGTAGGGAGCGGAGAAATAAGGAGGGCAATGAGCAGTTCTTC. It codes for CASRERRNKEGNEQFF.

The chain combines TRBV7-9 with TRBJ2-3; 10 bases align to TRBD2. The CDR3 length is 15 residues. CDR1 and CDR2 from the germline V gene are SEHNR and FQNEAQ (reference sequence). This CDR3 reads CAGASSGGRGDTQYF. DNA of the CDR3: TGTGCAGGGGCCTCTAGCGGGGGCCGGGGAGATACGCAGTATTTT.

The CDR3 here is CASSLEGQGEQFF. The CDR3 nucleotides are TGCGCCAGCAGCTTGGAGGGGCAAGGTGAGCAGTTCTTC. The V gene is TRBV5-1, the J gene TRBJ2-1, with a tentative D call TRBD1 (5 bases). This CDR3 has 13 residues. Germline loops: CDR1 SGHRS, CDR2 YFSETQ. V lost 0 bases and J lost 9, with 10 bases in between.

The chain couples TRBV18 to TRBJ2-1; D perhaps matches TRBD1 (6 bases). Germline V gives CDR1 KGHSH, CDR2 LQKENI. Trimming removed 2 bases from V and 9 bases from J, with 14 bases in between. There are 14 residues in the CDR3. CDR3 nucleotides: TGTGCCAGCTCACCAGAGACAGGTGAGGGTGAGCAGTTCTTC. This encodes CASSPETGEGEQFF.

This chain uses TRBV28 with TRBJ1-2; D is ambiguous. The CDR3 extends over 14 amino acids. V lost 6 bases and J lost 11, with 22 bases in between. Germline V gives CDR1 MDHEN, CDR2 SYDVKM. CDR3 DNA sequence: TGTGCCAGCAGGCTCCTGGGAGATAGCTCCATTTACACCTTC. Translated: CASRLLGDSSIYTF.

V usage is TRBV10-3 and J usage is TRBJ2-7; D is ambiguous. The CDR3 totals 15 residues. Germline CDR1 is ENHRY and CDR2 is SYGVKD. V lost 4 bases and J lost 1, with 14 bases in between. The CDR3 region has the DNA TGTGCCATCAGTGTAGGGTTTGGGAATTCCTACGAGCAGTACTTC. The encoded protein is CAISVGFGNSYEQYF.

The chain uses TRBV10-1 and TRBJ2-7; no definite D call. The CDR3 totals 12 residues. Germline assignment: CDR1 WNHNN and CDR2 SYGVQD (reference sequence). Trimming shortened V by 5 bases and J by 0 bases, and 5 bases separated the two germline ends. Here the CDR3 DNA reads TGCGCCAGCAGTCTTACCTCCTACGAGCAGTACTTC. It codes for CASSLTSYEQYF.

The rearrangement uses TRBV5-6 and TRBJ2-3; tentatively, D is TRBD2 (5 bases). With 0 bases removed from V and 2 bases from J, the gap between germline ends came to 13 bases. This CDR3 is 16 amino acids long. The germline gives CDR1 SGHDT, CDR2 YYEEEE. This CDR3 is CASSLAGGRITDTQYF. As DNA, the CDR3 is TGTGCCAGCAGCTTGGCGGGCGGGCGCATCACAGATACGCAGTATTTT.